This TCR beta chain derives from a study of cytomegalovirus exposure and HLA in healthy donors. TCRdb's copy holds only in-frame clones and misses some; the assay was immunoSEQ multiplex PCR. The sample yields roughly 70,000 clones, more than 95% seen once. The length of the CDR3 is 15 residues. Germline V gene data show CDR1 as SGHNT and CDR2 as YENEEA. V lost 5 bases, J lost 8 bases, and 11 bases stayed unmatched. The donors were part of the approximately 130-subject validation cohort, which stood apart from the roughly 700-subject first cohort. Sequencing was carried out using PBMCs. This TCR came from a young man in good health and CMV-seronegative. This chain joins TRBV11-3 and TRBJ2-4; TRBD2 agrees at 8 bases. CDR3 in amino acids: CASSPLGAGEYIQYF. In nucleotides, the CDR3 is TGTGCCAGCAGCCCCCTCGGAGCGGGAGAATACATTCAGTACTTC.